A selection of T cell receptor beta chains follows, all from one sample in a study of OX40 agonist ivuxolimab in advanced cancers. Repertoires were generated with immunoSEQ multiplex PCR, while TCRdb's copy carries only in-frame clones and drops some. The data show more than 35,000 clones, with roughly 80% seen just once and approximately 12% held by the top ten. The sample was CD4+ or CD8+ T cells sorted from blood, taken in a trial of the OX40 agonist ivuxolimab. These receptors all stem from an adult with an advanced solid tumor such as melanoma, head and neck, liver or kidney cancer. The CDR3 runs from the conserved cysteine through the conserved F or W. A D gene is named only where the DNA matches it firmly. A clone size is listed for some rows: how often the clone was seen (once, few, many), or a class if it is expanded.

V	J	size	D	DNA	CDR3
TRBV10-3	TRBJ2-7	once	NA	TGTGCCATCAGTGACAGAAACTACGAGCAGTACTTC	CAISDRNYEQYF
TRBV7-2	TRBJ1-5	few	NA	TGTGCCAGCAGCTTAGCTCGCGGGCTCGGAAATCAGCCCCAGCATTTT	CASSLARGLGNQPQHF
TRBV16	TRBJ2-7	NA	TRBD1	TGTGCCAGCAGCCGATCCGGGACAGGGTGGCACGAGCAGTACTTC	CASSRSGTGWHEQYF
TRBV7-2	TRBJ1-4	few	TRBD1	TGTGCCAGCAGCCTACCGGGACAGGGGTTAGGAAAACTGTTTTTT	CASSLPGQGLGKLFF
TRBV11-1	TRBJ2-5	NA	TRBD2	TGTGCCAGCAGCCCGGGGAGCGGGAGCGGGTATGAGCAGTACTTC	CASSPGSGSGYEQYF
TRBV5-4	TRBJ2-5	NA	NA	TGTGCCAGCAGCGGATACGGACAGCGACAAGAGACCCAGTACTTC	CASSGYGQRQETQYF
TRBV4-1	TRBJ1-1	NA	TRBD1	TGCGCCAGCACCCCGGGCAGGGGGCCAGGACAAGCTTTCTTT	CASTPGRGPGQAFF
TRBV7-2	TRBJ2-6	NA	NA	TGTGCCAGCAGCTTAGTGCCTGGGGCCAACGTCCTGACTTTC	CASSLVPGANVLTF
TRBV6-4	TRBJ2-2	few	NA	TGTGCCAGCAGTGACAGGATTTTCACCGGGGAGCTGTTTTTT	CASSDRIFTGELFF
TRBV18	TRBJ2-7	NA	TRBD1	TGTGCCAGCTCACGTTCCGGGACAGCCTACGAGCAGTACTTC	CASSRSGTAYEQYF
TRBV6-6	TRBJ1-1	NA	NA	TGTGCCAGCAGTTACTTGGGATTGAACACTGAAGCTTTCTTT	CASSYLGLNTEAFF
TRBV7-2	TRBJ2-7	once	NA	TGTGCCAGCAGCTTCCGTGGGGTAGCGACGGGCGGAGAGCAGTACTTC	CASSFRGVATGGEQYF
TRBV2	TRBJ2-7	NA	NA	TGTGCCAGCAACGACGGTTCCTACGAGCAGTACTTC	CASNDGSYEQYF
TRBV28	TRBJ1-2	NA	NA	TGTGCCAGCAGTTCCGGGACGGCGGTAGGAGGCTACACCTTC	CASSSGTAVGGYTF
TRBV28	TRBJ1-2	NA	NA	TGTGCCAGCAGTTCGACAGGCAGGGGCTACACCTTC	CASSSTGRGYTF
TRBV6-6	TRBJ2-7	NA	NA	TGTGCCAGCAGTTACATCGCTGCGGGCGAGCAGTACTTC	CASSYIAAGEQYF
TRBV2	TRBJ2-6	once	TRBD1	TGTGCCAGCAATACAGGGGGGAGCTCTGGGGCCAACGTCCTGACTTTC	CASNTGGSSGANVLTF
TRBV28	TRBJ1-5	NA	NA	TGTGCCAGCAGGCCTCAGGGAGGAGGTCAGCCCCAGCATTTT	CASRPQGGGQPQHF
TRBV7-9	TRBJ2-1	NA	NA	TGTGCCAGCAGCTTAACGTCGGGCGGAGTCTCCTACAATGAGCAGTTCTTC	CASSLTSGGVSYNEQFF
TRBV7-9	TRBJ1-2	NA	NA	TGTGCCAGCAGCTTTTTCGGGACTCAAGAGGATGGCTACACCTTC	CASSFFGTQEDGYTF
TRBV18	TRBJ1-2	NA	TRBD1	TGTGCCAGCTCACTCACCACCGGACAGGGGATACGTGGCTACACCTTC	CASSLTTGQGIRGYTF
TRBV15	TRBJ2-5	NA	NA	TGTGCCACCAGCAGCGACCCTCAAGAGACCCAGTACTTC	CATSSDPQETQYF
TRBV6-6	TRBJ2-2	once	NA	TGTGCCAGCTCACTAGGGGGGAGGAAGAGCGGGGAGCTGTTTTTT	CASSLGGRKSGELFF
TRBV28	TRBJ1-3	NA	NA	TGTGCCAGCAGTCCAAGAGGGACCTCTGGAAACACCATATATTTT	CASSPRGTSGNTIYF
TRBV19	TRBJ2-7	NA	TRBD1	TGTGCCAGTAGTTACAGGGGCTACGAGCAGTACTTC	CASSYRGYEQYF
TRBV7-9	TRBJ1-4	NA	TRBD1	TGTGCCAGCAGCATCGGACAGGGGAGGGAAAAACTGTTTTTT	CASSIGQGREKLFF
TRBV10-3	TRBJ2-7	NA	NA	TGTGCCATCAGTGCTGCGGTTGGCGAGCAGTACTTC	CAISAAVGEQYF
TRBV2	TRBJ1-2	once	TRBD1	TGTGCCAGCAGGGCGGGACAGCGAGGCTACACCTTC	CASRAGQRGYTF
TRBV6-5	TRBJ1-1	NA	NA	TGTGCCAGCAGTTACTCGACATCGAACACTGAAGCTTTCTTT	CASSYSTSNTEAFF
TRBV29-1	TRBJ2-1	NA	NA	TGCAGCGCCCGGGACTTCTCCTACAATGAGCAGTTCTTC	CSARDFSYNEQFF
TRBV5-1	TRBJ2-1	NA	TRBD1	TGCGCCAGCAGCTTCGGGACAGGAGTCAATGAGCAGTTCTTC	CASSFGTGVNEQFF
TRBV19	TRBJ2-5	NA	TRBD1	TGTGCCAGTAGTCCCCGCCCAGGGACAGGAAAGCACCAAGAGACCCAGTACTTC	CASSPRPGTGKHQETQYF
TRBV19	TRBJ2-1	once	NA	TGTGCCAGTAGACCTCAGGGGAGCTCCTACAATGAGCAGTTCTTC	CASRPQGSSYNEQFF
TRBV19	TRBJ1-2	once	TRBD1	TGTGCCAGTAGTATAGAGAGGGGGCGAGGCTACACCTTC	CASSIERGRGYTF
TRBV4-1	TRBJ1-2	NA	TRBD1	TGCGCCAGCAGCCAACAGGGGGGCTATGGCTACACCTTC	CASSQQGGYGYTF
TRBV10-3	TRBJ1-3	NA	TRBD1	TGTGCCATCAGTGAGTCGGGACAGGGTCAAGGAAACACCATATATTTT	CAISESGQGQGNTIYF
TRBV19	TRBJ2-3	once	NA	TGTGCCAGTAGTATTGTGGGCTTGGGCACAGATACGCAGTATTTT	CASSIVGLGTDTQYF
TRBV27	TRBJ2-1	NA	TRBD1	TGTGCCAGCAGTAGGTTACAAGGGACAGGGGGCAGCAATGAGCAGTTCTTC	CASSRLQGTGGSNEQFF
TRBV29-1	TRBJ2-7	NA	NA	TGCAGCGTTGAGTTTCAGGGCCTCTCCTACGAGCAGTACTTC	CSVEFQGLSYEQYF
TRBV2	TRBJ2-3	once	TRBD1	TGTGCCAGCAGAGCCGGGACAGGGGGCGCAGATACGCAGTATTTT	CASRAGTGGADTQYF
TRBV6-6	TRBJ2-1	NA	NA	TGTGCCAGCAGTTACACACAGAGCTCCTACAATGAGCAGTTCTTC	CASSYTQSSYNEQFF
TRBV10-3	TRBJ1-2	NA	TRBD1	TGTGCCATCATCGGCAGGGGGCGCGACTATGGCTACACCTTC	CAIIGRGRDYGYTF
TRBV18	TRBJ1-1	NA	NA	TGTGCCAGCTCAGTCCAGGGTAACACTGAAGCTTTCTTT	CASSVQGNTEAFF
TRBV7-3	TRBJ2-1	NA	TRBD1	TGTGCCAGCAGCTTCGCCCCCGGACAGGGCTCTGAGCAGTTCTTC	CASSFAPGQGSEQFF
TRBV21-1	TRBJ2-1	NA	NA	TGTGCCAGCAGCATCTGGCGGGACCCCAATTCCAATGAGCAGTTCTTC	CASSIWRDPNSNEQFF
TRBV28	TRBJ2-7	NA	TRBD2	TGTGCCAGCAGTCCCGGGACTAGCGGGAGCTACGAGCAGTACTTC	CASSPGTSGSYEQYF
TRBV7-6	TRBJ2-1	NA	NA	TGTGCCAGCAGCCCCTGGAGGGAGAGGGCCTCTAATGAGCAGTTCTTC	CASSPWRERASNEQFF
TRBV19	TRBJ2-6	NA	NA	TGTGCCAGTAGTATTCTTGATTCTGGGGCCAACGTCCTGACTTTC	CASSILDSGANVLTF
TRBV6-5	TRBJ2-7	NA	TRBD2	TGTGCCAGCAGTTACTCGAGTGCGGGACTAGCGAGGGAGCAGTACTTC	CASSYSSAGLAREQYF
TRBV28	TRBJ2-7	NA	NA	TGTGCCAGCAGTCAGCCAGGGGATCCAAGCTCCTACGAGCAGTACTTC	CASSQPGDPSSYEQYF